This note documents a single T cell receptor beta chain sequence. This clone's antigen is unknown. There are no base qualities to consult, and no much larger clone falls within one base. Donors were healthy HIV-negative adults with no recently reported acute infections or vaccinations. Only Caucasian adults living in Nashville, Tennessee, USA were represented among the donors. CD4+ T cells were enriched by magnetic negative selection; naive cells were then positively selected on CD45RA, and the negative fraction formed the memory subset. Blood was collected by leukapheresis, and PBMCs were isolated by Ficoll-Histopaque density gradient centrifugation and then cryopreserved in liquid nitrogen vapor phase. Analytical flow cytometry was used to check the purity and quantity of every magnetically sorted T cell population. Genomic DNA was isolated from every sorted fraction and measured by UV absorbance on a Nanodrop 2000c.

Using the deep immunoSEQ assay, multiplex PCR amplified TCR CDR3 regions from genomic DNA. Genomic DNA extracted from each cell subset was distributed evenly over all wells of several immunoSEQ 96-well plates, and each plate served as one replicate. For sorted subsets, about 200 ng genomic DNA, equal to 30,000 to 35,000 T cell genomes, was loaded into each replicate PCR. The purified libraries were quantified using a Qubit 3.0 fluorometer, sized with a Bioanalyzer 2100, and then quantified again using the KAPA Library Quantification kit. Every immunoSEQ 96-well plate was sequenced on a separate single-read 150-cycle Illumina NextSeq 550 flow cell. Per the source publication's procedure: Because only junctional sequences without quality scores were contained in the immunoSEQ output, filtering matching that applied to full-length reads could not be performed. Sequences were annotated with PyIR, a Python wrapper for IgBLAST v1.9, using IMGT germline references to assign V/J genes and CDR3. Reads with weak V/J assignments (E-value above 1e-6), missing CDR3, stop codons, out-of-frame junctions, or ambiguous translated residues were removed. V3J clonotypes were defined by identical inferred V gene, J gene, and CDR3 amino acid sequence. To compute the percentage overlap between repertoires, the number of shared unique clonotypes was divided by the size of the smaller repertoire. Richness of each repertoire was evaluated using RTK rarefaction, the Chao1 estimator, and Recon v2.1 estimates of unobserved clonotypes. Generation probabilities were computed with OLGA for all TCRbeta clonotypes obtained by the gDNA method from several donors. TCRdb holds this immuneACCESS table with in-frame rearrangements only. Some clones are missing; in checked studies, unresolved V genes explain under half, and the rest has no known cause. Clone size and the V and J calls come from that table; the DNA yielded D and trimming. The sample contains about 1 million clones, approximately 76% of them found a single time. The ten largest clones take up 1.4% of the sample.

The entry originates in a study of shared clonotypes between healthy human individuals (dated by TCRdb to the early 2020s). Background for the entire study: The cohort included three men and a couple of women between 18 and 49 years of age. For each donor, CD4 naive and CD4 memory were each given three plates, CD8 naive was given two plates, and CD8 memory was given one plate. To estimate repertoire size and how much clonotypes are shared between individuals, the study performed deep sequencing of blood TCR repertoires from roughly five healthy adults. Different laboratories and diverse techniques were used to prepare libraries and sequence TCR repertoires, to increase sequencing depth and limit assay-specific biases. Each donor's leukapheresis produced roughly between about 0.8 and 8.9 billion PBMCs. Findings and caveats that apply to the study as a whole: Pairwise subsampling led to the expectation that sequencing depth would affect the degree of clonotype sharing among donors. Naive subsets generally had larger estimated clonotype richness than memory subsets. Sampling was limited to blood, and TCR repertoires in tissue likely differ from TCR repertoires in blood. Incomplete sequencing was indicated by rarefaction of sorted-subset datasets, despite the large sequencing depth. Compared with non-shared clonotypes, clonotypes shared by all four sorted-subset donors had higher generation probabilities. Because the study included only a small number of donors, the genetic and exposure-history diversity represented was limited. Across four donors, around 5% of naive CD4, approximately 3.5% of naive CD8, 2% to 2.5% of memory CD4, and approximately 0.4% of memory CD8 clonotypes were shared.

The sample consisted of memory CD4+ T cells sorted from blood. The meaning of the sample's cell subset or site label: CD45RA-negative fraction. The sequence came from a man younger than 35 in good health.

The DNA sequence follows: TGCGCCAGCAGTCCCCAGGGGGGCACTGAAGCTTTCTTT. This translates into CASSPQGGTEAFF. The chain links TRBV10-1 with TRBJ1-1, with 7 junctional bases fitting TRBD1. The germline V gene (reference sequence) specifies WNHNN as CDR1 and SYGVQD as CDR2. Germline trimming: 5 bases from V, 4 bases from J; junction bases outside gene matches: 4. The CDR3, cysteine through phenylalanine, is 13 amino acids long. The entry retains the CDR3 DNA only, 39 bases that are in frame from base 1.